The rows below give T cell receptor beta chains drawn from one sample of a study of T cell responses to AZD1222 COVID-19 vaccine. Only in-frame clones appear in the TCRdb table, and some are missing; sequencing was by immunoSEQ multiplex PCR. Here the sample spans approximately 50,000 clones, nearly 80% being singletons. Source: peripheral blood, taken 28 days after the second AZD1222 dose. These receptors were taken from an adult who received the AZD1222 COVID-19 vaccine. The CDR3 runs from the conserved cysteine through the conserved F or W. A D gene is named only where the DNA matches it firmly. The size entry is marked missing in some rows and otherwise reads once, few, many or a size class.

clone size,J gene,CDR3 length,V gene,D gene,CDR3 protein,CDR3 DNA
NA,TRBJ2-2,17,TRBV13,NA,CASSRKTSGTDTGELFF,TGTGCCAGCAGCCGAAAGACCTCAGGGACCGACACCGGGGAGCTGTTTTTT
NA,TRBJ1-1,15,TRBV29-1,TRBD1,CSVDPGQGMNTEAFF,TGCAGCGTTGATCCGGGACAGGGGATGAACACTGAAGCTTTCTTT
NA,TRBJ2-2,11,TRBV2,NA,CASSHAGELFF,TGTGCCAGCAGTCACGCCGGGGAGCTGTTTTTT
few,TRBJ1-4,14,TRBV6-6,TRBD1,CASRPDRVREKLFF,TGTGCCAGCAGACCTGACAGGGTTCGTGAAAAACTGTTTTTT
NA,TRBJ1-6,15,TRBV14,NA,CASSQDPHSYSPLHF,TGTGCCAGCAGCCAAGATCCGCATTCTTATTCACCCCTCCACTTT
NA,TRBJ1-1,13,TRBV2,NA,CASSPGGRTEAFF,TGTGCCAGCAGCCCCGGGGGGAGAACTGAAGCTTTCTTT
few,TRBJ2-2,14,TRBV5-4,NA,CASSFSGNTGELFF,TGTGCCAGCAGCTTCAGCGGAAACACCGGGGAGCTGTTTTTT
NA,TRBJ2-3,13,TRBV19,NA,CASNFPGWDTQYF,TGTGCCAGTAATTTTCCCGGGTGGGATACGCAGTATTTT
NA,TRBJ1-2,14,TRBV19,TRBD1,CASSEGQGYGGYTF,TGTGCCAGTAGTGAGGGACAGGGGTACGGCGGCTACACCTTC
NA,TRBJ2-5,17,TRBV5-4,TRBD2,CASSARLAGGLLETQYF,TGTGCCAGCAGCGCGAGACTAGCGGGGGGCTTGTTAGAGACCCAGTACTTC
NA,TRBJ1-2,17,TRBV19,TRBD1,CASVYRGSSGTGSGYTF,TGTGCCAGTGTGTATAGAGGTTCGTCGGGGACAGGCTCCGGCTACACCTTC
NA,TRBJ1-2,16,TRBV5-1,NA,CASSLSSPSPGYGYTF,TGCGCCAGCAGCCTATCGTCCCCTTCGCCGGGCTATGGCTACACCTTC
few,TRBJ2-5,14,TRBV7-2,TRBD1,CASSSTGSTETQYF,TGTGCCAGCAGCTCGACAGGGTCAACGGAGACCCAGTACTTC
once,TRBJ2-5,15,TRBV27,TRBD1,CASSRSGTGVETQYF,TGTGCCAGCTCACGATCCGGGACAGGGGTGGAGACCCAGTACTTC
NA,TRBJ1-1,14,TRBV7-9,TRBD1,CASSHGQGDTEAFF,TGTGCCAGCAGCCACGGACAGGGCGACACTGAAGCTTTCTTT
NA,TRBJ2-1,15,TRBV27,TRBD2,CASTIAGGPTGEQFF,TGTGCCAGCACCATAGCGGGAGGGCCCACCGGTGAGCAGTTCTTC
NA,TRBJ2-1,15,TRBV2,TRBD2,CASSALAGGVGRQFF,TGTGCCAGCAGTGCGCTAGCGGGAGGCGTAGGGAGGCAGTTCTTC
once,TRBJ1-3,14,TRBV19,NA,CASSIGSSGNTIYF,TGTGCCAGTAGTATCGGGAGCTCTGGAAACACCATATATTTT
NA,TRBJ1-1,14,TRBV28,NA,CASSLPVPNTEAFF,TGTGCCAGCAGTCTACCCGTCCCGAACACTGAAGCTTTCTTT
many,TRBJ2-1,13,TRBV12-3/TRBV12-4,TRBD1,CASNQGVNNEQFF,TGTGCCAGCAACCAGGGGGTCAACAATGAGCAGTTCTTC
NA,TRBJ1-4,16,TRBV5-1,NA,CASSLGVTATNEKLFF,TGCGCCAGCAGCTTGGGGGTAACTGCAACTAATGAAAAACTGTTTTTT
NA,TRBJ2-1,14,TRBV5-1,NA,CASSLAGLYNEQFF,TGCGCCAGCAGCTTGGCGGGACTCTACAATGAGCAGTTCTTC
NA,TRBJ1-4,14,TRBV6-5,TRBD1,CATTTGTGAEKLFF,TGTGCCACCACTACCGGGACAGGGGCAGAAAAACTGTTTTTT
NA,TRBJ2-5,11,TRBV28,NA,CASSLYETQYF,TGTGCCAGCAGTTTGTATGAGACCCAGTACTTC
medium-sized,TRBJ2-1,16,TRBV4-1,TRBD1,CASSQDPGQVYNEQFF,TGCGCCAGCAGCCAAGACCCGGGACAGGTTTACAATGAGCAGTTCTTC
once,TRBJ2-5,16,TRBV5-1,TRBD1,CANPTGVGITEETQYF,TGCGCCAACCCGACAGGGGTCGGGATAACGGAAGAGACCCAGTACTTC
NA,TRBJ2-7,14,TRBV10-2,NA,CASSEGQGAGEQYF,TGCGCCAGCAGTGAGGGACAAGGGGCGGGGGAGCAGTACTTC
NA,TRBJ1-1,15,TRBV7-2,NA,CASSARLGGSTEAFF,TGTGCCAGCAGCGCCAGACTGGGGGGAAGCACTGAAGCTTTCTTT
NA,TRBJ2-2,15,TRBV19,NA,CASSIRQGWVGELFF,TGTGCCAGTAGTATACGGCAGGGCTGGGTCGGGGAGCTGTTTTTT
once,TRBJ1-2,13,TRBV6-5,NA,CASSTRLGGGYTF,TGTGCCAGCAGTACCCGACTGGGAGGAGGCTACACCTTC
NA,TRBJ1-1,16,TRBV10-2,TRBD1,CASLSGDRGFNTEAFF,TGCGCCAGCCTTTCGGGGGACAGGGGTTTCAACACTGAAGCTTTCTTT
NA,TRBJ1-1,16,TRBV28,NA,CASSSGRLRGNTEAFF,TGTGCCAGCAGTTCGGGACGACTTCGGGGGAACACTGAAGCTTTCTTT
NA,TRBJ1-5,13,TRBV30,NA,CAWSPRPNQPQHF,TGTGCCTGGAGTCCGAGACCGAATCAGCCCCAGCATTTT
few,TRBJ2-2,17,TRBV27,NA,CASSPLGLTANTGELFF,TGTGCCAGCAGTCCCCTCGGGCTAACTGCGAACACCGGGGAGCTGTTTTTT
few,TRBJ2-5,15,TRBV10-2,NA,CASSEGRGTRETQYF,TGCGCCAGCAGTGAGGGGCGGGGAACTAGAGAGACCCAGTACTTC
NA,TRBJ2-3,16,TRBV5-6,NA,CASSWGEAQPTDTQYF,TGTGCCAGCAGCTGGGGGGAAGCCCAACCCACAGATACGCAGTATTTT
NA,TRBJ1-3,15,TRBV29-1,TRBD1,CSAATGQGVGNTIYF,TGCAGCGCTGCAACGGGACAGGGGGTTGGAAACACCATATATTTT
NA,TRBJ1-2,14,TRBV7-8,NA,CASSLAIHSYGYTF,TGTGCCAGCAGCTTAGCGATACATAGCTATGGCTACACCTTC
NA,TRBJ2-5,15,TRBV23-1,NA,CASSHPTLRDETQYF,TGCGCCAGCAGTCATCCGACTCTCAGGGATGAGACCCAGTACTTC
few,TRBJ1-2,11,TRBV6-5,NA,CASTYDGGYTF,TGTGCCAGCACCTACGACGGCGGCTACACCTTC
NA,TRBJ1-2,16,TRBV5-4,NA,CASSLDFGGKGDGYTF,TGTGCCAGCAGCTTGGATTTCGGGGGGAAGGGGGATGGCTACACCTTC
NA,TRBJ2-3,17,TRBV24-1,TRBD2,CATSDPGTSGGTDTQYF,TGTGCCACCAGTGATCCCGGGACTAGCGGGGGCACAGATACGCAGTATTTT
once,TRBJ1-3,15,TRBV15,TRBD1,CATSRAPTGTDTIYF,TGTGCCACCAGCAGAGCCCCGACAGGGACCGACACCATATATTTT
NA,TRBJ1-4,15,TRBV28,TRBD1,CASSFWTGEDEKLFF,TGTGCCAGCAGTTTTTGGACAGGGGAGGATGAAAAACTGTTTTTT
NA,TRBJ1-5,12,TRBV5-4,NA,CASIPTSPHQHF,TGTGCCAGCATTCCCACCAGCCCCCACCAGCATTTT
NA,TRBJ1-6,14,TRBV5-4,TRBD1,CASSLNRGDSPLHF,TGTGCCAGCAGCTTGAACAGGGGGGATTCACCCCTCCACTTT
NA,TRBJ2-7,13,TRBV27,NA,CASSDRPFDEQYF,TGTGCCAGCAGTGATCGGCCGTTCGACGAGCAGTACTTC